These T cell receptor beta chains were read from a single sample in a study of cytomegalovirus exposure and HLA in healthy donors. Some clones are missing from TCRdb's copy, which holds only in-frame ones; the method was immunoSEQ multiplex PCR. Here the sample table reports approximately 92,000 clones. Material for sequencing was PBMCs. The source of these receptors is a woman in her twenties or thirties in good health and CMV-seronegative. CDR3s include the opening cysteine and the closing phenylalanine or tryptophan. A D gene is named only where the DNA matches it firmly.

d_gene	v_gene	j_gene	CDR3aa	CDR3nt
TRBD2	TRBV14	TRBJ2-7	CASSLAGDYEQYF	TGTGCCAGCAGCCTAGCGGGAGACTACGAGCAGTACTTC
-	TRBV28	TRBJ2-7	CASSTSTGWYEQYF	-
TRBD2	TRBV7-6	TRBJ2-5	CASSLGREGRETQYF	TGTGCCAGCAGCTTGGGGCGGGAGGGCCGGGAGACCCAGTACTTC
TRBD1	TRBV11-2	TRBJ2-3	CASSPNRGTDTQYF	TGTGCCAGCAGCCCTAACAGGGGAACAGATACGCAGTATTTT
-	TRBV15	TRBJ1-4	CATSRDLGGDEKLFF	TGTGCCACCAGCAGAGATCTAGGCGGGGATGAAAAACTGTTTTTT
TRBD1	TRBV15	TRBJ2-7	CATSDRPTGGHEQYF	TGTGCCACCAGCGACAGACCGACAGGGGGCCACGAGCAGTACTTC
-	TRBV9	TRBJ2-5	CASSVDEEREQYF	TGTGCCAGCAGCGTAGATGAGGAGAGAGAGCAGTACTTC
TRBD2	TRBV27	TRBJ2-5	CASSSISGGQETQYF	TGTGCCAGCAGTTCGATTAGCGGGGGACAAGAGACCCAGTACTTC
TRBD2	TRBV12-5	TRBJ2-5	CASGEGTSGVQETQYF	TGTGCTAGTGGTGAAGGGACTAGCGGGGTCCAAGAGACCCAGTACTTC
-	TRBV2	TRBJ2-1	CASSQDRDKQFF	TGTGCCAGCAGTCAGGATCGGGACAAGCAGTTCTTC
-	TRBV7-9	TRBJ1-1	CASSPGGNTEAFF	TGTGCCAGCAGCCCCGGCGGGAACACTGAAGCTTTCTTT
TRBD1	TRBV19	TRBJ1-1	CASSPPTGGPPVAFF	TGTGCCAGTAGTCCCCCAACAGGGGGGCCACCGGTCGCTTTCTTT
TRBD1	TRBV4-1	TRBJ1-1	CASSQGQGARLNTEAFF	TGCGCCAGCAGCCAAGGACAGGGGGCGCGGCTGAACACTGAAGCTTTCTTT
-	TRBV7-9	TRBJ1-4	CASSSPGSEKLFF	TGTGCCAGCAGCTCCCCGGGTAGCGAAAAACTGTTTTTT
-	TRBV5-1	TRBJ2-7	CASSSGDSYEQYF	TGCGCCAGCAGCTCCGGGGATTCCTACGAGCAGTACTTC